This TCR beta chain was found in a study of T cell responses to AZD1222 COVID-19 vaccine listed by TCRdb under 2021. Regarding the research as a whole: Because spike-specific TCR depth and breadth did not differ between the two schedules, AZD1222 recipients who got a second dose at roughly 4 weeks were pooled with those who got a second dose at roughly 12 weeks. TCR sequencing covered fewer than 250 trial participants: nearly 210 given two doses of AZD1222 and around 25 given two doses of MenACWY control vaccine. Enrollment into the trials was organized by age into subgroups of 18-55, 56-69 and 70-plus years, and those subgroups contained approximately 160, 26 and 62 TCR-sequenced participants, respectively. The study at large found these results: Nearly half of unique spike-specific TCRs reportedly recognized epitopes outside regions mutated in the B.1.351 and B.1.1.7 variants. A significant rise in spike-specific TCR breadth and depth was observed after two AZD1222 doses relative to day 0 and relative to MenACWY recipients. Conclusions about previously exposed vaccinees were limited because only a handful of AZD1222 recipients were SARS-CoV-2 seropositive at baseline. Most participants were white British and females outnumbered males, and the authors suggested that clonal diversity may have been underestimated. No day 14 peak-response samples were available, so repertoires were characterized only after the peak T cell response. The vaccine-associated CD4 TCRs covered the entire spike protein, and the dominant responses fell in regions 160-218 and 743-854. In the small 56-69-year group, the increase in depth fell short of significance, most likely because of low power.

A word on this clone: What antigen it recognizes has not been identified. Per-nucleotide qualities are absent, and no much larger clonotype sits a single base away.

The time point label, read with the paper, signifies: baseline before first vaccination. Vaccinee samples came from UK trials COV001 and COV002, including a single-blind randomized controlled phase 2/3 trial of AZD1222 (ChAdOx1 nCoV-19) in healthy adults. For TCRbeta chain sequencing, PBMC samples from trial participants were taken at day 0 and at day 28 after the second dose. The CDR3 regions of human TCRbeta chains were analyzed by immunosequencing. Per the original workflow: TCRs in the repertoires were matched against a reference library of SARS-CoV-2-specific TCRs that had been generated with the MIRA antigen-specificity platform. Breadth meant the fraction of unique TCRs that were SARS-CoV-2-associated, whereas depth meant the fraction of total T cells that were SARS-CoV-2-associated. Each spike-specific TCR was assigned to its reactive spike region and to a CD4 or CD8 class using the MIRA data. Log10-transformed breadth and depth values were compared by one-way ANOVA with Sidak's multiple comparisons tests. This immuneACCESS table, as held by TCRdb, lists in-frame sequences with V and J called but not all clones. Of the missing ones, under half trace to an unresolved V gene in checked studies; the others have no known cause. Clonal size and the V and J genes are those of that table, whereas D and trimming came from the DNA. The sample table lists 160,000 or so clones, under 95% of them with a count of one. The ten largest account for approximately 4.8% of the sample.

CDR1 SGHRS and CDR2 YFSETQ were looked up in the germline V gene. The V and J ends are trimmed by 4 bases and 1 base, leaving 15 bases between them. The CDR3, from cysteine to phenylalanine, totals 15 residues. The retained sequence is limited to the CDR3, 45 bases, with the frame set at the first base. The chain was built from TRBV5-1 and TRBJ2-7; D gene: possibly TRBD2, on 6 matching bases. Sequenced here: peripheral blood, sampled on day 0 of AZD1222 vaccination. This clonotype originated in an adult in good health. The CDR3 region reads CASSRESFLSYEQYF. The DNA is as follows: TGCGCCAGCAGCCGGGAGTCATTTTTGTCCTACGAGCAGTACTTC.